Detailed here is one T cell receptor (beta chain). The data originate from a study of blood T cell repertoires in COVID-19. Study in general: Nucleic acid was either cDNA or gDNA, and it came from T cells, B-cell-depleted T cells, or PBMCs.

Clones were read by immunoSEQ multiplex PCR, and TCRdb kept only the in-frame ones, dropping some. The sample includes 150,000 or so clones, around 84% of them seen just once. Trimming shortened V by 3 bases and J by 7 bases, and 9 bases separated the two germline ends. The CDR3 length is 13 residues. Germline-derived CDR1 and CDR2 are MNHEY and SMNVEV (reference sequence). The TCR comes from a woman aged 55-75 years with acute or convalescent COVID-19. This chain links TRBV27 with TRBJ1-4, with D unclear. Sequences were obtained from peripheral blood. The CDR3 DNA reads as TGTGCCAGCAGTTTCAGGACTTTTGAAAAACTGTTTTTT. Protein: CASSFRTFEKLFF.